This entry lists 4 T cell receptor beta chains sequenced from one sample in a study of blood T cells in healthy people across ages. Together with a sample-barcoded 5' primer, a J-beta primer mix was included in a second PCR lasting about 6 to 11 cycles. TCRdb analysed the 5' RACE reads with MiXCR anew, one entry per CDR3 protein. Counted here are around 1,800,000 distinct CDR3 sequences, 39% occurring once; the ten biggest clones make up 23%. The sample was blood. These receptors were collected from a human donor in good health.

This clonotype was counted ten times or more. The genes are TRBV20-1 and TRBJ2-4; D is unclear. Germline CDR1 DFQATT, CDR2 SNEGSKA (reference sequence). Trimming removed 3 bases at V and 7 bases at J, with 7 bases between. CDR3 length equals 11 residues. CDR3 DNA sequence: TGCAGTGCTAGTCTTAGGAACATTCAGTACTTC. Translating it yields CSASLRNIQYF.

On this clonotype itself: Compared with germline, one end of the junction differs, possibly owing to a read error. The chain carries TRBV5-1 and TRBJ2-3; D remains ambiguous. CDR3 length: 14 amino acids. Germline V gene sequence: CDR1 SGHRS, CDR2 YFSETQ. The CDR3 DNA reads as TGCGCCAGCGGCTTGGTAGGACCCACAGATACGCAGTATTTT. This sequence encodes CASGLVGPTDTQYF.

A few counts support this clonotype. The rearrangement links TRBV12-5 to TRBJ2-3; D is unclear. The germline CDR1 and CDR2 sequences are LGHNT and FRNRAP. V lost 3 bases to trimming and J lost 2 bases, with 15 bases between them. This CDR3 spans 16 amino acids. For the CDR3, the DNA is TGTGCTAGTGGTTTCTGGCCGGACCCCTCCACAGATACGCAGTATTTT. This encodes CASGFWPDPSTDTQYF.

The J gene is TRBJ2-7, the V gene TRBV19, with D maybe TRBD1 (5 bases). The CDR3 totals 16 residues. In germline, CDR1 is LNHDA, CDR2 SQIVND (reference sequence). Trimming pared 3 bases from V and 3 bases from J, leaving 18 bases between. CDR3: CASSIRQISNIYEQYF. Here the CDR3 DNA reads TGTGCCAGTAGTATCCGACAGATCAGCAATATCTACGAGCAGTACTTC. The full variable domain, with the rest looked up from reference TRBV19 and TRBJ2-7, is DGGITQSPKYLFRKEGQNVTLSCEQNLNHDAMYWYRQDPGQGLRLIYYSQIVNDFQKGDIAEGYSVSREKKESFPLTVTSAQKNPTAFYLCASSIRQISNIYEQYFGPGTRLTVT.